This is a list of T cell receptor beta chains from one sample in a study of T-cell reconstitution after alpha-beta-depleted transplantation in children. In TCRdb, the PCR reads were re-called with MiXCR into one record per CDR3 protein. The sample has some 300,000 distinct CDR3 sequences; 10% to 13% are singletons. The sequenced sample was PBMCs from the stem cell graft donor, obtained from the stem cell graft. The receptors shown here come from a human donor who donated a stem cell graft to a child with acute lymphoblastic leukemia. CDR3s include the opening cysteine and the closing phenylalanine or tryptophan. Each record gives: CDR3 length, V gene, J gene, CDR3 protein.

>17|TRBV5-6|TRBJ2-1
CAISFGLADRSYNEQFF
>16|TRBV12-3/TRBV12-4|TRBJ2-3
CASSSWTSGSTDTQYF
>16|TRBV24-1|TRBJ2-1
CATSDLAGDRLNEQFF
>13|TRBV10-2|TRBJ2-2
CASSGRGTGELFF
>14|TRBV5-1|TRBJ2-1
CASSPINSYNEQFF
>15|TRBV20-1|TRBJ2-1
CSVPYPRGFYNEQFF
>11|TRBV6-5|TRBJ2-5
CASKRQETQYF
>16|TRBV5-8|TRBJ2-7
CASSEYGLAGAYEQYF
>13|TRBV4-1|TRBJ2-3
CASSQDGTDTQYF
>14|TRBV19|TRBJ1-1
CAIRLGGGPAEAFF
>14|TRBV4-2|TRBJ1-1
CASSQGPEAMEAFF
>15|TRBV9|TRBJ2-3
CASSPRNAPPDTQYF
>14|TRBV19|TRBJ2-7
CASSITAGDYEQYF
>16|TRBV28|TRBJ2-4
CASSLWQDPAKNIQYF
>15|TRBV30|TRBJ1-6
CAWSVVGVYNSPLHF
>15|TRBV29-1|TRBJ2-3
CSVEGSGDSTDTQYF